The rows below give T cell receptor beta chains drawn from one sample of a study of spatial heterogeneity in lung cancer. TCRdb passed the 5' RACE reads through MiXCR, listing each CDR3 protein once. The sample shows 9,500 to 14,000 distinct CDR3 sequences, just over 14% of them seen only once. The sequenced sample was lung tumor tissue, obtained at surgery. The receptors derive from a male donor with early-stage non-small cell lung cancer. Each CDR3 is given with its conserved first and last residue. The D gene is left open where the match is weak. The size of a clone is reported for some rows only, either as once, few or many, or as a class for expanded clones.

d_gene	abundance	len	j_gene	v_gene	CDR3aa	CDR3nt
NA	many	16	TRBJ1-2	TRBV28	CASTPSGPPPDYGYTF	TGTGCCAGCACCCCTTCCGGGCCCCCCCCAGACTATGGCTACACCTTC
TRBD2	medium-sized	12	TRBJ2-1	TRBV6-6	CASSHGLVEQFF	TGTGCCAGCAGTCACGGACTAGTTGAGCAGTTCTTC
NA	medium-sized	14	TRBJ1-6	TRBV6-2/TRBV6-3	CASSRHSYNSPLHF	TGTGCCAGCAGCCGACATTCCTATAATTCACCCCTCCACTTT
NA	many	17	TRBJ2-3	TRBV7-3	CASSSPLVGGGADTQYF	TGTGCCAGCAGCTCACCCCTGGTAGGGGGAGGGGCAGATACGCAGTATTTT
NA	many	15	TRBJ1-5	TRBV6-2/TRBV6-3	CASSYRGIGYQPQHF	TGTGCCAGCAGTTACCGTGGAATAGGGTATCAGCCCCAGCATTTT
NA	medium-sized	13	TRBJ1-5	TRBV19	CASGQGRDQPQHF	TGTGCCAGTGGGCAGGGAAGAGATCAGCCCCAGCATTTT
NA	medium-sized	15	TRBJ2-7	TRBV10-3	CAISESEYRAEEQYF	TGTGCCATCAGTGAGTCGGAGTACCGGGCGGAGGAGCAGTACTTC
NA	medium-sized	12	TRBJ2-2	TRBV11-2	CASSFGRLELFF	TGTGCCAGCAGCTTCGGAAGACTGGAGCTGTTTTTT
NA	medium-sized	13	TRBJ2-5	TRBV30	CAFGSKGLETQYF	TGTGCTTTTGGATCGAAGGGTTTGGAGACCCAGTACTTC
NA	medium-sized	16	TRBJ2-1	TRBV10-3	CAISDSGGGTYNEQFF	TGTGCCATCAGTGACAGCGGAGGCGGGACCTACAATGAGCAGTTCTTC
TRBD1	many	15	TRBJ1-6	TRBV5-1	CASSLAPRGDSPLHF	TGCGCCAGCAGCTTGGCGCCCAGGGGGGATTCACCCCTCCACTTT
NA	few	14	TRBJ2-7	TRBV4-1	CASSQAAFSYEQYF	TGCGCCAGCAGCCAAGCAGCGTTCTCCTACGAGCAGTACTTC
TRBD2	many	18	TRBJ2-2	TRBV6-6	CASSYSLAGGGTTGELFF	TGTGCCAGCAGTTACTCACTAGCGGGGGGCGGAACAACCGGGGAGCTGTTTTTT
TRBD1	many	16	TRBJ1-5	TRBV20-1	CSARDPLGQDNQPQHF	TGCAGTGCTAGAGATCCCCTCGGACAGGACAATCAGCCCCAGCATTTT
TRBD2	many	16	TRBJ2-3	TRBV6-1	CASSILAGGPEDTQYF	TGTGCCAGCAGTATCCTAGCGGGAGGGCCGGAGGATACGCAGTATTTT
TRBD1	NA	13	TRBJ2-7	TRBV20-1	CSAPWTGSGEQYF	TGCAGTGCCCCTTGGACAGGGTCGGGCGAGCAGTACTTC
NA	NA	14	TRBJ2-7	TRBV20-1	CSARDLGISYEQYF	TGCAGTGCTAGAGATCTTGGGATCAGCTACGAGCAGTACTTC
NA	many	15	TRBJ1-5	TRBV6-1	CASSEATGGNQPQHF	TGTGCCAGCAGTGAAGCAACAGGAGGCAATCAGCCCCAGCATTTT
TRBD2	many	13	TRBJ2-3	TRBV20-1	CSLAGGPTDTQYF	TGCAGCTTAGCGGGAGGGCCCACAGATACGCAGTATTTT
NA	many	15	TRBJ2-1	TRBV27	CASSLRLGPYNEQFF	TGTGCCAGCAGTTTGAGACTGGGCCCCTACAATGAGCAGTTCTTC
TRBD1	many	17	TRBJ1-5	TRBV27	CASSSRDSVYSNQPQHF	TGTGCCAGCAGTTCCAGGGACAGCGTCTATAGCAATCAGCCCCAGCATTTT
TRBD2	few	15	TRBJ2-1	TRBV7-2	CASSRSGSDINEQFF	TGTGCCAGCAGCCGTAGCGGGAGCGATATCAATGAGCAGTTCTTC
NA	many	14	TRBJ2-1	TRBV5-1	CASSLAGASNEQFF	TGCGCCAGCAGCTTGGCCGGAGCGTCCAATGAGCAGTTCTTC
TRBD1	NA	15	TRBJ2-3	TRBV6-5	CASSDRAGATDTQYF	TGTGCCAGCAGTGACAGGGCCGGGGCCACAGATACGCAGTATTTT
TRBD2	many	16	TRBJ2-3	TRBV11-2	CASSFATSGRRDTQYF	TGTGCCAGCAGCTTCGCAACTAGCGGGAGGCGGGATACGCAGTATTTT
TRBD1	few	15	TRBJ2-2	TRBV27	CASSWGQGTTGELFF	TGTGCCAGCAGTTGGGGACAGGGGACTACCGGGGAGCTGTTTTTT
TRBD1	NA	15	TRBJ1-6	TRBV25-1	CASGEGQGANSPLHF	TGTGCCAGCGGTGAGGGACAGGGGGCAAATTCACCCCTCCACTTT
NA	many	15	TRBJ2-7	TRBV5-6	CASSLGADGAYEQYF	TGTGCCAGCAGCCTGGGGGCGGACGGAGCCTACGAGCAGTACTTC
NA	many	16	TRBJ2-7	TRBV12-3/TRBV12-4	CASRPSQAGATYEQYF	TGTGCCAGCAGGCCGAGTCAGGCCGGCGCCACCTACGAGCAGTACTTC
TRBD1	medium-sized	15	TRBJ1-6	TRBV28	CASSLGQGYRSPLHF	TGTGCCAGCAGTTTGGGACAGGGGTATCGTTCACCCCTCCACTTT
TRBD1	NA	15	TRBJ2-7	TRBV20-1	CSASNRGRSSYEQYF	TGCAGTGCGAGCAACAGGGGGAGGAGCTCCTACGAGCAGTACTTC
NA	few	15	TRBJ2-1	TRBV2	CASSEVQTTYNEQFF	TGTGCCAGCAGCGAAGTTCAAACAACCTACAATGAGCAGTTCTTC
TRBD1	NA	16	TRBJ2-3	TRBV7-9	CASSNRDRTSTDTQYF	TGTGCCAGCAGCAACCGGGACAGGACCTCCACAGATACGCAGTATTTT
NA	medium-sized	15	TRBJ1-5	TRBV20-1	CSARDYRAVDQPQHF	TGCAGTGCTAGAGATTACAGGGCAGTTGATCAGCCCCAGCATTTT
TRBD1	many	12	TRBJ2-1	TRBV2	CASSGTGHEQFF	TGTGCCAGCAGTGGGACAGGTCATGAGCAGTTCTTC
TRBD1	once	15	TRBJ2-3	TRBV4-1	CASSPKQGSTDTQYF	TGCGCCAGCAGCCCTAAACAGGGGTCGACAGATACGCAGTATTTT
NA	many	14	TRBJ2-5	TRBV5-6	CASSLMRGQETQYF	TGTGCCAGCAGCTTAATGAGAGGACAAGAGACCCAGTACTTC
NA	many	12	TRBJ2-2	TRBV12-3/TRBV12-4	CASRQGTGELFF	TGTGCCAGCAGGCAAGGGACCGGGGAGCTGTTTTTT
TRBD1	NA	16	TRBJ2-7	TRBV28	CASSLNAGGPWGEQYF	TGTGCCAGCAGTTTGAACGCAGGGGGCCCGTGGGGCGAGCAGTACTTC
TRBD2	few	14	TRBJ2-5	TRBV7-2	CASSPRAGAETQYF	TGTGCCAGCAGCCCCCGAGCGGGGGCCGAGACCCAGTACTTC
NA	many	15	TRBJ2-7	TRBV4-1	CASSQETRVPYEQYF	TGCGCCAGCAGCCAAGAAACAAGGGTCCCCTACGAGCAGTACTTC
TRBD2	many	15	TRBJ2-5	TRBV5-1	CASSPRREGRETQYF	TGCGCCAGCAGCCCGCGGCGGGAGGGCCGAGAGACCCAGTACTTC
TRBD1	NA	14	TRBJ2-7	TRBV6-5	CASSNGDRVSEQYF	TGTGCCAGCAGTAACGGGGACAGGGTCTCCGAGCAGTACTTC
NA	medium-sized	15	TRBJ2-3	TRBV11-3	CASSLGNREADTQYF	TGTGCCAGCAGCTTAGGGAACAGGGAAGCAGATACGCAGTATTTT
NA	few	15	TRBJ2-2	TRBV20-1	CSARRAGSLDGELFF	TGCAGTGCTAGAAGGGCAGGTTCCCTCGACGGGGAGCTGTTTTTT
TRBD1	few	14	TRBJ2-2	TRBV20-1	CSARDSSNTGELFF	TGCAGTGCCAGGGACAGCTCGAACACCGGGGAGCTGTTTTTT
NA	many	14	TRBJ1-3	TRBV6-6	CASSGYLSGNTIYF	TGTGCCAGCAGCGGATACCTCTCTGGAAACACCATATATTTT
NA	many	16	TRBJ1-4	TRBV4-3	CASSPRHGPENEKLFF	TGTGCCAGCAGTCCGAGACACGGCCCTGAAAATGAAAAACTGTTTTTT
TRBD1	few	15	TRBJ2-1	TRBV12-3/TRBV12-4	CASSYRGQVGNEQFF	TGTGCCAGCAGTTACAGGGGGCAGGTTGGGAATGAGCAGTTCTTC
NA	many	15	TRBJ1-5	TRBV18	CASSPPGREGLPQHF	TGTGCCAGCTCACCCCCGGGCAGGGAAGGGCTGCCCCAGCATTTT
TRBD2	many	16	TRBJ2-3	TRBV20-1	CSATPLFSGGTDTQYF	TGCAGTGCTACCCCGCTCTTCAGCGGGGGCACAGATACGCAGTATTTT
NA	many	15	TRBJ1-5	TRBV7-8	CASSLNRDRNQPQHF	TGTGCCAGCAGCTTAAACAGGGATCGCAATCAGCCCCAGCATTTT
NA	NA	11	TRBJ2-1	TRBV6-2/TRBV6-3	CASSPRDEQFF	TGTGCCAGCAGCCCCCGCGATGAGCAGTTCTTC